This T cell receptor beta chain was retrieved from a study of metastatic and nonmetastatic thyroid tumors. General study findings and limits: Malignant thyroid tumors reportedly had TCR beta diversity that was significantly higher than in benign nodules, in blood and tumor.

The entire patient cohort was treatment-naive prior to thyroid surgery. TCRdb reassembled clones from the PCR reads with MiXCR. The data hold 85,000 to 95,000 clones, with around 14% observed a single time. This clone was counted at least ten times. As yet, its antigen is unknown. The sequencing input was blood. This receptor was identified in a female donor with papillary thyroid cancer or a benign thyroid nodule (not recorded which). Some clones in this sample may be carry-over from other donors' samples.

DNA for the CDR3: TGCGCCAGCCGGGAGGGGACAGCGAACACCGGGGAGCTGTTTTTT. Protein product: CASREGTANTGELFF. The chain couples TRBV5-1 to TRBJ2-2; D is possibly TRBD2 (8 bases). Germline V CDR1 and CDR2: SGHRS, YFSETQ. The CDR3 length is 15 residues. V shed 7 bases and J shed 0 bases, with 13 bases lying between them.